These 13 T cell receptor beta chains were sequenced from one sample in a study of blood T cell repertoires in COVID-19. Assay used: immunoSEQ multiplex PCR; TCRdb lists only in-frame clones, some missing. The sample contains about 70,000 clones, roughly four fifths of which appear only once. The sequencing input was peripheral blood. These receptors were taken from a woman of 80 years or more with acute or convalescent COVID-19.

V usage is TRBV11-2 and J usage is TRBJ1-4; D unclear. Trimming pared 1 base from V and 0 bases from J, leaving 12 bases between. The CDR3 covers 17 residues. CDR1 and CDR2 from the germline V gene are SGHAT and FQNNGV. The CDR3 nucleotides read TGTGCCAGCAGCTTAGCACTAAACGTCGCAACTAATGAAAAACTGTTTTTT. Protein sequence: CASSLALNVATNEKLFF.

V and J are TRBV7-9 and TRBJ2-2; D ambiguous. CDR3 length: 16 residues. Trimming left V 2 bases short and J 1 base short, with 11 bases between. Germline CDR1 and CDR2: SEHNR and FQNEAQ (reference sequence). CDR3 DNA sequence: TGTGCCAGCAGCTTATTAGCCCCCAGGAACACCGGGGAGCTGTTTTTT. It codes for CASSLLAPRNTGELFF.

The chain combines TRBV4-1 with TRBJ1-4, with D possibly matching TRBD1 (5 bases). Per the germline V gene, CDR1 is MGHRA and CDR2 is YSYEKL. The CDR3 spans 16 residues. With 0 bases removed from V and 2 bases from J, the gap between germline ends came to 10 bases. CDR3 amino acids: CASSQDWAGTNEKLFF. DNA of the CDR3: TGCGCCAGCAGCCAAGATTGGGCAGGGACTAATGAAAAACTGTTTTTT.

This chain connects TRBV27 to TRBJ2-7; 7 bases fit TRBD1. V trimming: 4 bases; J trimming: 7 bases; junction bases outside the gene matches: 16. The CDR3 is made up of 16 amino acids. The germline V gene encodes CDR1 MNHEY and CDR2 SMNVEV (reference sequence). The CDR3 loop reads CASSYIWGDRVGEQYF. CDR3 DNA sequence: TGTGCCAGCAGTTATATCTGGGGCGACAGGGTTGGGGAGCAGTACTTC.

This chain joins TRBV2 and TRBJ1-5, with D unresolved. Germline V gene data show CDR1 as SNHLY and CDR2 as FYNNEI. This CDR3 is built from 15 residues. Trimming left V 1 base short and J 0 bases short, with 7 bases between. The CDR3 DNA sequence: TGTGCCAGCAGTGAAGAGCGGAGTAGCAATCAGCCCCAGCATTTT. It is translated as CASSEERSSNQPQHF.

The CDR3 sequence is CASSNRGQETQYF. The CDR3 DNA sequence: TGTGCCAGCAGTAACAGGGGGCAAGAGACCCAGTACTTC. V and J are TRBV2 and TRBJ2-5; 8 bases map to TRBD1. The germline CDR1 and CDR2 sequences are SNHLY and FYNNEI. J was trimmed by 2 bases and V by 5 bases; bases with no gene match: 1. This CDR3 region has 13 residues.

The J gene is TRBJ1-6, the V gene TRBV7-2; D is undetermined. There are 13 residues in the CDR3. The V gene's germline CDR1 is SGHTA and CDR2 FQGNSA. Trimming removed 1 base at V and 7 bases at J, with 5 bases between. CDR3 DNA sequence: TGTGCCAGCAGCTTAGTTGCGAATTCACCCCTCCACTTT. Translation: CASSLVANSPLHF.

This clone was counted once. One junction end disagrees with the germline gene, perhaps due to a read error. The chain carries TRBV3-1 (or the pseudogene TRBV3-2) and TRBJ2-3; 8 positions agree with TRBD2. The CDR3 runs to 14 residues. Per germline, CDR1 LGHDT and CDR2 YNNKEL (reference sequence). The CDR3 protein is CASSRTSRGGRADF. CDR3 bases: TGTGCCAGCAGCCGAACGTCGCGCGGGGGGCGAGCGGATTTT.

This clone came up once. The J gene is TRBJ2-2, the V gene TRBV6-4; TRBD1 is a possible D gene (5 bases). The CDR3 is 15 amino acids. The germline V and J ends were trimmed by 5 bases and 2 bases, with 12 bases remaining between them. Germline-derived CDR1 and CDR2 are MRHNA and SNTAGT. The CDR3 sequence: CASSRDRENTGELFF. The CDR3 nucleotides are TGTGCCAGCAGTCGAGACAGAGAAAACACCGGGGAGCTGTTTTTT.

Notes on this clone: Other DNA sequences from this sample encode an identical CDR3 as well. The chain joins TRBV3-1 (or the pseudogene TRBV3-2) to TRBJ1-2; 10 nucleotides match TRBD1. Germline V gene lookup returns CDR1 LGHDT and CDR2 YNNKEL (reference sequence). After removal of 0 bases from V and 7 bases from J, the junction contained 8 bases not matched to a gene. This CDR3 comprises 16 residues. The chain's CDR3 is CASSQDPRTGGFGYTF. CDR3 DNA: TGTGCCAGCAGCCAAGACCCAAGGACAGGGGGTTTTGGCTACACCTTC.

This chain joins TRBV6-5 and TRBJ1-5; D perhaps matches TRBD1 (6 bases). This CDR3 is built from 14 residues. Germline CDR1 is MNHEY and CDR2 is SVGAGI. V was cut by 6 bases and J by 4 bases, with 13 bases left in between. The CDR3 here is CASRRQDANQPQHF. The CDR3 nucleotides read TGTGCCAGCAGAAGACAGGATGCGAATCAGCCCCAGCATTTT.

A word on this clone: The sample has other DNA sequences that encode this CDR3 too. The chain recombines TRBV5-1 with TRBJ2-5, with 10 nucleotides matching TRBD2. This CDR3 contains 16 residues. Germline-derived CDR1 and CDR2 are SGHRS and YFSETQ. The V and J ends lost 6 bases and 2 bases, in that order; junction bases with no gene match: 10. The CDR3 region is CASTWGPAGGQETQYF. CDR3 DNA sequence: TGCGCCAGCACCTGGGGGCCAGCGGGGGGGCAAGAGACCCAGTACTTC.

The J gene is TRBJ2-7, the V gene TRBV6-6; D is unclear. Germline lookup yields CDR1 MNHNY and CDR2 SVGAGI (reference sequence). The CDR3 is 11 residues long. Trimming left V 6 bases short and J 6 bases short, with 9 bases between. The CDR3 spells CASSAPSEQYF. The DNA for the CDR3 is TGTGCCAGCAGCGCCCCTAGCGAGCAGTACTTC.